The 29 T cell receptor beta chains given below trace back to one sample, sequenced in a study of OX40 agonist ivuxolimab in advanced cancers. Using immunoSEQ multiplex PCR, the repertoire was profiled, and TCRdb retains in-frame clones only, with some absent. Here the sample spans roughly 65,000 clones, roughly nine tenths being singletons. The sequences come from CD4+ or CD8+ T cells sorted from blood, collected in a trial of the OX40 agonist ivuxolimab. The receptors shown here come from an adult with an advanced solid tumor such as melanoma, head and neck, liver or kidney cancer.

The genes are TRBV5-3 and TRBJ2-7; D call uncertain. TRBV5-3 is an open reading frame whose function is uncertain. This CDR3 region has 12 residues. Trimming shortened V by 5 bases and J by 3 bases, and 9 bases separated the two germline ends. This CDR3 is CARRAQLYEQYF. The CDR3 DNA reads as TGTGCCAGAAGGGCTCAGCTCTACGAGCAGTACTTC.

This clone was seen a single time. The V gene is TRBV4-1, the J gene TRBJ1-4; tentatively, D is TRBD1 (5 bases). CDR1 is MGHRA and CDR2 is YSYEKL in the germline V gene. The CDR3 extends over 17 amino acids. Deletions cut 5 bases from V and 0 bases from J, with 16 bases between. The CDR3 loop is CASSGGHRGTTNEKLFF. Here the CDR3 DNA reads TGCGCCAGCAGCGGTGGACACCGGGGGACAACTAATGAAAAACTGTTTTTT.

This rearrangement joins TRBV29-1 to TRBJ2-1; 10 nucleotides align to TRBD2. V dropped 7 bases and J dropped 6; count of bases not matched to a gene: 12. The germline CDR1 and CDR2 sequences are SQVTM and ANQGSEA. The CDR3 consists of 15 residues. CDR3 sequence: CSAGNGLAGVNEQFF. The CDR3 region has the DNA TGCAGCGCCGGAAACGGCCTAGCGGGAGTCAATGAGCAGTTCTTC.

The rearrangement links TRBV21-1 to TRBJ2-1. TRBV21-1 corresponds to a pseudogene. CDR3 length: 15 amino acids. The CDR3 region is CASSKKGSSYNEQFF. The CDR3 DNA sequence: TGTGCCAGCAGCAAAAAGGGGAGCTCCTACAATGAGCAGTTCTTC.

A few counts support this clone. V and J are TRBV18 and TRBJ1-2; TRBD1 matches at 10 bases. CDR3 length equals 15 residues. Germline lookup yields CDR1 KGHSH and CDR2 LQKENI. The junction had 9 bases not matched to a gene; V was cut back by 3 bases and J by 8 bases. The CDR3 region is CASSPTGGNIGGYTF. Here the CDR3 DNA reads TGTGCCAGCTCACCGACAGGGGGCAACATAGGAGGCTACACCTTC.

This sequence joins TRBV5-1 and TRBJ1-5, with a tentative D call TRBD1 (5 bases). V lost 4 bases, J lost 1 base, and 12 bases lay in between. This CDR3 is 15 amino acids long. Germline CDR1 and CDR2: SGHRS and YFSETQ. The CDR3 coding sequence is TGCGCCAGCAGCGAGCAGGGTCTGAGCAATCAGCCCCAGCATTTT. Protein product: CASSEQGLSNQPQHF.

The rearrangement uses TRBV7-9 and TRBJ1-1; TRBD1 might be the D (5 bases). Trimming removed 5 bases from V and 5 bases from J, with 12 bases in between. The V gene's germline CDR1 is SEHNR and CDR2 FQNEAQ (reference sequence). The CDR3 runs to 13 residues. The CDR3 DNA is TGTGCCAGCAGCCCGAGCCAGGGTACTGAAGCTTTCTTT. Translation gives CASSPSQGTEAFF.

This chain links TRBV5-5 with TRBJ2-1; 9 nucleotides line up with TRBD2. This CDR3 is built from 14 residues. J was trimmed by 9 bases and V by 1 base; bases with no gene match: 5. From germline, CDR1 is SGHKS and CDR2 YYEKEE (reference sequence). CDR3 sequence: CASSLLAGVGEQFF. CDR3 in DNA: TGTGCCAGCAGCTTGTTAGCGGGAGTTGGTGAGCAGTTCTTC.

This sequence joins TRBV5-1 and TRBJ2-1, with 7 bases fitting TRBD1. The CDR3 loop spans 14 amino acids. Trimming took 5 bases from V and 6 from J; bases not matched to a gene: 8. Looked up from germline, CDR1 is SGHRS and CDR2 is YFSETQ. The DNA for the CDR3 is TGCGCCAGCAGATTAACAACAGGGGTCAATGAGCAGTTCTTC. It encodes CASRLTTGVNEQFF.

The V call is TRBV7-8, the J call TRBJ1-5; no clear D gene. This CDR3 is 15 amino acids long. Trimming pared 2 bases from V and 0 bases from J, leaving 8 bases between. Germline V gene sequence: CDR1 SGHVS, CDR2 FQNEAQ. The CDR3 coding sequence is TGTGCCAGCAGCTTACTCCTCTATAGCAATCAGCCCCAGCATTTT. Amino acids: CASSLLLYSNQPQHF.

The rearrangement links TRBV19 to TRBJ1-2; TRBD1 aligns across 7 bases. CDR1 is LNHDA, CDR2 SQIVND, per germline (reference sequence). The CDR3 loop spans 14 amino acids. V shed 4 bases, J shed 4 bases, and the junction held 6 bases outside the gene matches. The CDR3 is CASSTRTGLYGYTF. CDR3 nucleotide sequence: TGTGCCAGTAGTACCAGGACAGGTCTCTATGGCTACACCTTC.

This chain's CDR3 is CASSVRRNSGANVLTF. CDR3 DNA: TGTGCCAGCAGTGTTCGCAGAAACTCTGGGGCCAACGTCCTGACTTTC. This chain uses TRBV6-1 with TRBJ2-6, with D uncertain. This CDR3 is built from 16 residues. Germline CDR1 reads MNHNS; CDR2 reads SASEGT. The V end lost 4 bases, the J end lost 0 bases, and 10 bases lay between the germline ends.

The rearrangement uses TRBV7-3 and TRBJ1-1, with 7 nucleotides matching TRBD1. The V and J ends lost 3 bases and 4 bases, in that order; junction bases with no gene match: 8. Germline V gene lookup returns CDR1 SGHTA and CDR2 FQGTGA. The CDR3 runs to 15 residues. CDR3 nucleotides: TGTGCCAGCAGCTTTCAGGGGGGATTTGGCACTGAAGCTTTCTTT. It translates to CASSFQGGFGTEAFF.

The rearrangement uses TRBV28 and TRBJ2-2; the match to TRBD2 covers 11 bases. The CDR3 sequence is 14 residues long. Germline CDR1 and CDR2: MDHEN and SYDVKM. With V trimmed by 10 bases and J by 7 bases, 8 bases remained unmatched. The DNA of the CDR3 is TGTGCCATCCCGGATAGCGGGAGGGTCGGGGAGCTGTTTTTT. It is translated as CAIPDSGRVGELFF.

The genes are TRBV9 and TRBJ2-2; D tentatively fits TRBD1 or TRBD2 (5 bases each). This CDR3 contains 16 residues. Trimming shortened V by 0 bases and J by 2 bases, and 11 bases separated the two germline ends. Germline CDR1 and CDR2: SGDLS and YYNGEE. CDR3 amino acids: CASSVEAGRNTGELFF. CDR3 sequence (DNA): TGTGCCAGCAGCGTAGAGGCAGGGAGAAACACCGGGGAGCTGTTTTTT. The complete variable domain, with remaining parts taken from reference TRBV9 and TRBJ2-2, reads DSGVTQTPKHLITATGQRVTLRCSPRSGDLSVYWYQQSLDQGLQFLIQYYNGEERAKGNILERFSAQQFPDLHSELNLSSLELGDSALYFCASSVEAGRNTGELFFGEGSRLTVL.

CDR3 sequence: CASSLTLGRSEQFF. The CDR3 nucleotides read TGTGCCAGCAGCTTAACTTTGGGGAGATCTGAGCAGTTCTTC. The chain joins TRBV7-3 to TRBJ2-1, with D possibly matching TRBD2 (5 bases). Germline V gene lookup returns CDR1 SGHTA and CDR2 FQGTGA. V lost 0 bases and J lost 9, with 12 bases in between. The CDR3 sequence is 14 residues long.

J is TRBJ1-2 and V is TRBV6-6; D is unclear. The length of the CDR3 is 14 residues. Trimming stripped 0 bases from V and 7 bases from J, with 12 bases between. CDR1 MNHNY and CDR2 SVGAGI come from the germline V gene (reference sequence). DNA of the CDR3: TGTGCCAGCAGTTACTCGCCGTTTGGCTCTGGCTACACCTTC. Translated: CASSYSPFGSGYTF.

This clone was observed once. This sequence joins TRBV7-2 and TRBJ2-5, with 8 nucleotides matching TRBD1. Germline V gene data show CDR1 as SGHTA and CDR2 as FQGNSA. V was pared by 3 bases and J by 2 bases, with 5 bases of the junction left unmatched. This CDR3 spans 15 amino acids. The CDR3 region is CASSLAGQGQETQYF. Here the CDR3 DNA reads TGTGCCAGCAGCTTGGCCGGACAGGGTCAAGAGACCCAGTACTTC.

V is TRBV7-8 and J is TRBJ1-5, with a tentative D call TRBD1 (5 bases). V lost 5 bases to trimming and J lost 7 bases, with 21 bases between them. The germline gives CDR1 SGHVS, CDR2 FQNEAQ. The CDR3 totals 16 residues. The CDR3 DNA reads as TGTGCCAGCAGCCCCGGGACTTTTCGTGCGGACCAGCCCCAGCATTTT. Translated, it gives CASSPGTFRADQPQHF.

The chain employs TRBV28 and TRBJ1-4, with TRBD1 matching 7 bases. V was clipped by 4 bases and J by 7 bases; unmatched bases: 6. The germline CDR1 and CDR2 sequences are MDHEN and SYDVKM. The CDR3 contains 14 residues. This chain's CDR3 is CASSSLDRVEKLFF. The CDR3, as DNA: TGTGCCAGCAGTTCCCTAGACAGGGTTGAAAAACTGTTTTTT.

V usage is TRBV5-4 and J usage is TRBJ2-7; TRBD2 aligns across 7 bases. CDR1 and CDR2 from the germline V gene are SGHNT and YYREEE (reference sequence). CDR3 length equals 17 residues. J lost 1 base, V lost 4 bases, and 14 bases had no gene match. CDR3 amino acids: CASSSPTSYTQSYEQYF. Written as DNA, the CDR3 is TGTGCCAGCAGCAGTCCGACTAGCTATACCCAATCCTACGAGCAGTACTTC.

DNA for the CDR3: TGTGCCAGCAGCTTACGGGTTAGCTCTGGAAACACCATATATTTT. Encoded protein: CASSLRVSSGNTIYF. This chain joins TRBV7-8 and TRBJ1-3; D not certain. CDR3 size: 15 residues. Trimming stripped 2 bases from V and 0 bases from J, with 8 bases between. The germline V gene encodes CDR1 SGHVS and CDR2 FQNEAQ.

The chain combines TRBV5-1 with TRBJ1-3; D unclear. This CDR3 region has 15 residues. Germline V lookup: CDR1 SGHRS, CDR2 YFSETQ. V lost 1 base, J lost 0 bases, and 8 bases lay in between. CDR3 in DNA: TGCGCCAGCAGCTTGTATTCCCCCTCTGGAAACACCATATATTTT. Protein product: CASSLYSPSGNTIYF. The entire variable domain, with the rest obtained from reference TRBV5-1 and TRBJ1-3, is as follows: KAGVTQTPRYLIKTRGQQVTLSCSPISGHRSVSWYQQTPGQGLQFLFEYFSETQRNKGNFPGRFSGRQFSNSRSEMNVSTLELGDSALYLCASSLYSPSGNTIYFGEGSWLTVV.

The chain is built from TRBV7-2 and TRBJ1-2; D remains ambiguous. Trimming removed 1 base at V and 1 base at J, with 7 bases between. Germline V gene data show CDR1 as SGHTA and CDR2 as FQGNSA. The CDR3 contains 14 residues. The CDR3 nucleotides read TGTGCCAGCAGCTTAGATATGGATAACTATGGCTACACCTTC. This codes for CASSLDMDNYGYTF. Full variable domain (outside the CDR3, taken from reference TRBV7-2 and TRBJ1-2): GAGVSQSPSNKVTEKGKDVELRCDPISGHTALYWYRQSLGQGLEFLIYFQGNSAPDKSGLPSDRFSAERTGGSVSTLTIQRTQQEDSAVYLCASSLDMDNYGYTFGSGTRLTVV.

J is TRBJ2-1 and V is TRBV5-4, with D perhaps matching TRBD2 (5 bases). CDR1 is SGHNT and CDR2 is YYREEE in the germline V gene (reference sequence). V was cut by 4 bases and J by 9 bases, with 20 bases left in between. This CDR3 is 15 amino acids long. This CDR3 reads CASSIGLAISREQFF. The CDR3, as DNA: TGTGCCAGCAGCATCGGGTTAGCGATTTCGCGTGAGCAGTTCTTC.

The rearrangement joins TRBV28 to TRBJ1-2; D may be TRBD1 (5 bases). V was trimmed by 5 bases and J by 4 bases, leaving 14 bases between them. CDR1 MDHEN and CDR2 SYDVKM come from the germline V gene. The CDR3 spans 14 residues. The CDR3: CASSPAWGGYGYTF. The CDR3 DNA is TGTGCCAGCAGTCCCGCCTGGGGGGGCTATGGCTACACCTTC.

The rearrangement joins TRBV27 to TRBJ1-4; D might be TRBD1 (5 bases). With 4 bases removed from V and 3 bases from J, the gap between germline ends came to 9 bases. CDR1 is MNHEY, CDR2 SMNVEV, per germline (reference sequence). The CDR3 loop spans 14 amino acids. The CDR3, as DNA: TGTGCCAGCAGTTCCAGGGAATCTAATGAAAAACTGTTTTTT. Amino acid sequence: CASSSRESNEKLFF.

The chain is built from TRBV5-1 and TRBJ1-1, with D possibly being TRBD1 (5 bases). The CDR3 contains 13 residues. Germline V CDR1 and CDR2: SGHRS, YFSETQ. Trimming pared 3 bases from V and 1 base from J, leaving 7 bases between. The CDR3 DNA sequence: TGCGCCAGCAGCTCGGGACCGAACACTGAAGCTTTCTTT. Its translation is CASSSGPNTEAFF.

This chain links TRBV9 with TRBJ1-2; D unclear. This CDR3 spans 11 amino acids. In germline, CDR1 is SGDLS, CDR2 YYNGEE. The V end lost 4 bases, the J end lost 7 bases, and 8 bases lay between the germline ends. This CDR3 reads CASSQTGGYTF. Here the CDR3 DNA reads TGTGCCAGCAGCCAAACGGGTGGCTACACCTTC.